The subject of this entry is one TCR beta chain. Trimming took 4 bases from V and 3 from J, leaving 16 bases between them. Per germline, CDR1 SGHRS and CDR2 YFSETQ. The CDR3 contains 16 residues. The data originate from a study of blood T cell repertoires in COVID-19. Under the authors' procedure: It was from reference gene primer amplification that nucleated cell counts were estimated. Generated by immunoSEQ multiplex PCR, the TCRdb table keeps only in-frame clones and is missing some. For V, J and clone size, that table is used; D and trimming come from the DNA. In the table there are about 110,000 clones, over 80% of which are singletons.

The J gene is TRBJ2-2, the V gene TRBV5-1, with a tentative D call TRBD2 (5 bases). Sequenced sample: peripheral blood. The sequence came from a woman aged 25 to 45 with acute or convalescent COVID-19. For the CDR3, the DNA is TGCGCCAGCAGCCCGGCGGGCCTGCCCGACACCGGGGAGCTGTTTTTT. Translating gives CASSPAGLPDTGELFF.